This T cell receptor beta chain was identified during a study of spatial heterogeneity in lung cancer. About the research overall: Sequencing consistently turned up more beta-chain sequences than alpha-chain sequences. The average appearance count of each unique TCR and UMI combination in raw reads was more than ten.

This clonotype appeared many times. The sample's time point: sample taken at primary tumor resection. The 60 to 90 donors had untreated early-stage non-small cell lung cancer. TCRs were sequenced from unsorted whole RNA of tumor, nontumor lung or PBMC. MiXCR was run by TCRdb on the 5' RACE reads, yielding one entry per CDR3 protein. Seen here are 40,000 to 55,000 distinct CDR3 sequences, about an eighth observed once, and the top ten hold around 54%. Per germline, CDR1 MNHEY and CDR2 SVGAGI. This CDR3 has 14 amino acids. V lost 7 bases, J lost 7 bases, and 4 bases stayed unmatched. V gene TRBV6-5 combines with J gene TRBJ1-6, with 10 positions matching TRBD1. The TCR comes from a male donor with early-stage non-small cell lung cancer. The material was PBMCs, obtained at surgery. The CDR3 here is CASTPDRGNSPLHF. The CDR3 DNA reads TGTGCCAGCACCCCGGACAGGGGGAATTCACCCCTCCACTTT.